This T cell receptor beta chain was retrieved from a study of blood T cell repertoires in COVID-19. Study-level information: Sources were T cells, B-cell-depleted T cells, or PBMCs; the material itself was cDNA or gDNA.

The CDR3 sequence is 17 residues long. Per the germline V gene, CDR1 is PRHDT and CDR2 is FYEKMQ (reference sequence). V shed 1 base, J shed 5 bases, and the junction held 6 bases outside the gene matches. Sequencing used immunoSEQ multiplex PCR; TCRdb keeps in-frame clones, though not all of them. The sample yields about 100,000 clones, 85% seen once. The J gene is TRBJ2-1, the V gene TRBV13; 12 bases are a match to TRBD2. The specimen was peripheral blood. The TCR comes from a human donor in a cohort sampled during active COVID-19. CDR3 sequence: CASSLAGTSGLDNEQFF. Here the CDR3 DNA reads TGTGCCAGCAGCTTAGCAGGGACTAGCGGGCTTGACAATGAGCAGTTCTTC. Variable domain in full (rest from reference TRBV13 and TRBJ2-1): AAGVIQSPRHLIKEKRETATLKCYPIPRHDTVYWYQQGPGQDPQFLISFYEKMQSDKGSIPDRFSAQQFSDYHSELNMSSLELGDSALYFCASSLAGTSGLDNEQFFGPGTRLTVL.